These 9 T cell receptor beta chains were sequenced from one sample in a study of T cells after yellow fever vaccination. TCRdb reprocessed the 5' RACE reads with MiXCR, giving one entry per CDR3 protein. The data show around 600,000 distinct CDR3 sequences, roughly an eighth seen once. The sample was PBMCs, taken on the day of the yellow fever booster vaccination. The source of these receptors is a man in his thirties or forties who received the YFV17D yellow fever vaccine.

The chain employs TRBV7-9 and TRBJ2-1; 7 bases are shared with TRBD2. Germline V lookup: CDR1 SEHNR, CDR2 FQNEAQ (reference sequence). Germline trimming cut 5 bases from V and 7 bases from J; bases unmatched to any gene: 2. The CDR3 runs to 12 residues. CDR3 loop: CASSTGRNEQFF. As DNA, the CDR3 is TGTGCCAGCAGCACCGGGAGGAATGAGCAGTTCTTC.

This clonotype was counted only a few times. The V gene is TRBV5-1, the J gene TRBJ2-7; a possible D gene is TRBD2 (6 bases). The CDR3 extends over 14 amino acids. Deletions cut 6 bases from V and 3 bases from J, with 16 bases between. Germline-derived CDR1 and CDR2 are SGHRS and YFSETQ. DNA for the CDR3: TGCGCCAGCAATTGGAAGGAGGGCGACTACGAGCAGTACTTC. Its protein is CASNWKEGDYEQYF.

Only a few counts were recorded for this clonotype. The chain uses TRBV29-1 and TRBJ2-5; TRBD2 aligns across 14 bases. This CDR3 has 17 amino acids. Germline V gene sequence: CDR1 SQVTM, CDR2 ANQGSEA. The ends lost 4 bases at V and 4 bases at J; junction bases unmatched: 11. CDR3 protein: CSVVDLRLAGGIETQYF. CDR3 sequence (DNA): TGCAGCGTTGTGGACCTCCGACTAGCGGGAGGGATAGAGACCCAGTACTTC. Supplemented by reference TRBV29-1 and TRBJ2-5, the full variable domain reads SAVISQKPSRDICQRGTSLTIQCQVDSQVTMMFWYRQQPGQSLTLIATANQGSEATYESGFVIDKFPISRPNLTFSTLTVSNMSPEDSSIYLCSVVDLRLAGGIETQYFGPGTRLLVL.

This sequence joins TRBV27 and TRBJ2-1, with D possibly matching TRBD1 (5 bases). The V gene's germline CDR1 is MNHEY and CDR2 SMNVEV (reference sequence). The CDR3 is 15 residues long. The germline V and J ends were trimmed by 3 bases and 8 bases, with 17 bases remaining between them. CDR3 coding DNA: TGTGCCAGCAGTTTCCATTCAATGGGGCGCGATGAGCAGTTCTTC. Translated, it gives CASSFHSMGRDEQFF.

The chain joins TRBV7-2 to TRBJ2-1, with D uncertain. This CDR3 comprises 12 residues. The germline V and J ends were trimmed by 1 base and 15 bases, with 13 bases remaining between them. Looked up from germline, CDR1 is SGHTA and CDR2 is FQGNSA. The CDR3 region is CASSLVRFGLFF. In DNA form, the CDR3 reads TGTGCCAGCAGCTTAGTGAGGTTCGGGCTGTTCTTC.

This clonotype was observed a handful of times. The V and J genes are TRBV4-3 and TRBJ2-1; 10 bases align to TRBD2. V trimming: 4 bases; J trimming: 3 bases; junction bases outside the gene matches: 6. This CDR3 spans 16 amino acids. Looked up from germline, CDR1 is LGHNA and CDR2 is YSLEER. The CDR3 sequence: CASSPDASGSYNEQFF. CDR3 DNA: TGCGCCAGCAGCCCCGATGCTAGCGGGAGCTACAATGAGCAGTTCTTC.

This chain connects TRBV5-1 to TRBJ1-1; TRBD1 might be the D (5 bases). Between the trimmed V and J ends, which lost 0 bases and 2 bases, there was a span of 11 bases. The CDR3 sequence is 15 residues long. Germline V gene sequence: CDR1 SGHRS, CDR2 YFSETQ. The CDR3 region is CASSLDFGANTEAFF. CDR3 DNA: TGCGCCAGCAGCTTGGATTTTGGGGCCAACACTGAAGCTTTCTTT.

The table lists this clonotype with a few counts. This chain connects TRBV3-1 to TRBJ2-7; 8 bases are a match to TRBD2. The CDR3 is 15 amino acids. J gave up 5 bases and V 4 bases, and 10 bases lay outside the gene matches. Germline CDR1 and CDR2: LGHDT and YNNKEL (reference sequence). CDR3: CASSPGGGMKNEQYF. The CDR3 DNA follows: TGTGCCAGCAGCCCCGGGGGGGGCATGAAGAACGAGCAGTACTTC.

This clonotype was seen more than once but under ten times. The J gene is TRBJ1-1, the V gene TRBV6-2 or TRBV6-3; the D gene is possibly TRBD1 (6 bases). This CDR3 contains 16 residues. Looked up from germline, CDR1 is MNHEY and CDR2 is SVGEGT. Deletions cut 6 bases from V and 1 base from J, with 18 bases between. CDR3 DNA: TGTGCCAGCAGCAGCCCACAGGGCAGAAGGAACACTGAAGCTTTCTTT. Its translation: CASSSPQGRRNTEAFF.